A selection of T cell receptor beta chains follows, all from one sample in a study of blood T cell repertoires in COVID-19. Produced via immunoSEQ multiplex PCR; TCRdb's table is partial and in-frame only. Here the sample spans approximately 150,000 clones, over 75% being singletons. Sequenced sample: peripheral blood. Every receptor here comes from a woman aged 50 to 60 with acute or convalescent COVID-19. The CDR3 runs from the conserved cysteine through the conserved F or W. Each record gives: V gene, clone size, D gene, J gene, CDR3 DNA, CDR3 protein. A D gene is named only where the DNA matches it firmly. Clone size is shown for a subset of rows, as once, few, many or a class of expanded clone.

>TRBV10-3|-|-|TRBJ1-4
TGTGCCATCAGCCTAGGACAGCGAGAAAAACTGTTTTTT
CAISLGQREKLFF
>TRBV24-1|-|TRBD2|TRBJ2-1
TGTGCCACCAGTGATTATGGGACTAGCGGGAGGGATGAGCAGTTCTTC
CATSDYGTSGRDEQFF
>TRBV7-2|few|TRBD2|TRBJ2-1
TGTGCCAGCAGCTTTAGGTTAGCGGGGATCGACAATGAGCAGTTCTTC
CASSFRLAGIDNEQFF
>TRBV13|-|-|TRBJ1-4
TGTGCCAGCAGCCATTTTACAGAATCGGATGAAAAACTGTTTTTT
CASSHFTESDEKLFF
>TRBV29-1|-|TRBD1|TRBJ2-7
TGCAGCGCGGGACAGGGATACTACGAGCAGTACTTC
CSAGQGYYEQYF
>TRBV2|-|-|TRBJ2-3
TGTGCCAGCAGTGTACGGACAGAACCCACAGATACGCAGTATTTT
CASSVRTEPTDTQYF
>TRBV21-1|-|-|TRBJ2-5
TGTGCCAGCGCAGCAAGTCTGGTACAGGGAAAGACCCAGTACTTC
CASAASLVQGKTQYF
>TRBV4-1|-|-|TRBJ2-7
TGCGCCAGCAGCCCGGTAGGATATGAGGAAGCATCCTACGAGCAGTACTTC
CASSPVGYEEASYEQYF
>TRBV28|once|TRBD2|TRBJ2-1
TGTGCCAGCAGTTTCAGCGGGGGGGGAAATTACAATGAGCAGTTCTTC
CASSFSGGGNYNEQFF
>TRBV2|-|-|TRBJ2-1
TGTGCCAGCCGGCGGAGAGACTCCTACAATGAGCAGTTCTTC
CASRRRDSYNEQFF
>TRBV27|-|TRBD1|TRBJ1-2
TGTGCCAGCAGTCGGGGACAGGGGTCGTTTGGCTACACCTTC
CASSRGQGSFGYTF
>TRBV5-6|-|-|TRBJ1-6
TGTGCCAGCAGCTTGGCTGTGGCCAGCTCCTATAATTCACCCCTCCACTTT
CASSLAVASSYNSPLHF
>TRBV18|-|TRBD1|TRBJ1-1
TGTGCCAGCTCACCACCTGGGACAGGCACTGAAGCTTTCTTT
CASSPPGTGTEAFF
>TRBV5-1|-|-|TRBJ2-7
TGCGCCAGCAGCTCAACCGGGACTGGAACCTACGAGCAGTACTTC
CASSSTGTGTYEQYF
>TRBV5-1|-|TRBD1|TRBJ2-3
TGCGCCAGCAGCTTGGTCTTTCCCGGGACAGGGGGCGCCCCAGATACGCAGTATTTT
CASSLVFPGTGGAPDTQYF
>TRBV5-1|once|TRBD2|TRBJ2-1
TGCGCCAGCAGCTTCGGGACTACCGGCTACAATGAGCAGTTCTTC
CASSFGTTGYNEQFF
>TRBV18|-|TRBD1|TRBJ2-6
TGTGCCAGCTCACCACGACAGGGTCTATACTCTGGGGCCAACGTCCTGACTTTC
CASSPRQGLYSGANVLTF
>TRBV27|-|TRBD2|TRBJ2-7
TGTGCCAGCAGTCACAAAGGGGCGGGGGGCTACGAGCAGTACTTC
CASSHKGAGGYEQYF
>TRBV7-8|-|-|TRBJ1-3
TGTGCCAGCAGCTTAGATGGAGACCCGGGAAACACCATATATTTT
CASSLDGDPGNTIYF
>TRBV18|once|-|TRBJ1-5
TGTGCCAGCTCCCTACGGGAAGGGGGTAGCAATCAGCCCCAGCATTTT
CASSLREGGSNQPQHF
>TRBV12-5|-|TRBD1|TRBJ1-5
TGTGCTAGTGGTTTGGGGTCGGGGTGGGGGACAGGGGGCGGTCATAGCAATCAGCCCCAGCATTTT
CASGLGSGWGTGGGHSNQPQHF
>TRBV27|-|-|TRBJ1-1
TGTGCCAGCAGTTTATCTACCGGTATGAACACTGAAGCTTTCTTT
CASSLSTGMNTEAFF
>TRBV13|-|TRBD2|TRBJ2-1
TGTGCCAGCAGCTTAGCGGGGGGGCTGAATGAGCAGTTCTTC
CASSLAGGLNEQFF
>TRBV29-1|-|-|TRBJ1-2
TGCAGCGTTGGACAGGTAGGCGGCTATGGCTACACCTTC
CSVGQVGGYGYTF
>TRBV28|-|TRBD1|TRBJ1-6
TGTGCCAGCAGTTTCTACCCGGGACAGGATAATTCACCCCTCCACTTT
CASSFYPGQDNSPLHF
>TRBV10-2|-|TRBD2|TRBJ2-5
TGCGCCAGCAGAGAGACTAGCGGGTTCCAAGAGACCCAGTACTTC
CASRETSGFQETQYF
>TRBV19|-|-|TRBJ2-7
TGTGCCAGTAGTATAGGACTAACCTCCTCCTACGAGCAGTACTTC
CASSIGLTSSYEQYF
>TRBV2|-|-|TRBJ1-1
TGTGCCAGCAGTGGACGGGGTGGGAACACTGAAGCTTTCTTT
CASSGRGGNTEAFF
>TRBV7-9|-|-|TRBJ2-7
TGTGCCAGCAGCTTAGCCGGGACTCCCTACGAGCAGTACTTC
CASSLAGTPYEQYF
>TRBV9|-|TRBD1|TRBJ1-1
TGTGCCAGCAGCGAACAGGGGGCGCAGGGGGCTTTCTTT
CASSEQGAQGAFF
>TRBV5-1|once|TRBD1|TRBJ2-5
TGCGCCAGCAGCGCGGGACAGGGTTTCCAAGAGACCCAGTACTTC
CASSAGQGFQETQYF
>TRBV9|-|TRBD2|TRBJ2-5
TGTGCCAGCAGCCCAGAGGTCCTGGGAGGGGAGACCCAGTACTTC
CASSPEVLGGETQYF
>TRBV5-5|-|-|TRBJ2-3
TGTGCCAGCAGCGAAAAAGGGGGGGAGCGGAGCACAGATACGCAGTATTTT
CASSEKGGERSTDTQYF
>TRBV24-1|-|-|TRBJ1-5
TGTGCCACCAGTGGGAGAGACAGGTGCGAGGCCTATTATAGCAATCAGCCCCAGCATTTT
CATSGRDRCEAYYSNQPQHF
>TRBV14|-|TRBD1|TRBJ1-6
TGTGCCAGCAGCCATCACAGACAGGGAGAATCACCCCTCCACTTT
CASSHHRQGESPLHF
>TRBV27|-|TRBD2|TRBJ2-7
TGTGCCAGCAGTTTCAGGGCTAGCGGGTTTTTTACCTACGAGCAGTACTTC
CASSFRASGFFTYEQYF
>TRBV5-6|-|-|TRBJ2-7
TGTGCCAGCAGCTTTGGGGGGTCCTACGAGCAGTACTTC
CASSFGGSYEQYF
>TRBV7-2|-|-|TRBJ1-5
TGTGCCAGCAGCTTAGCAACGGAGCAGCCCCAGCATTTT
CASSLATEQPQHF
>TRBV6-5|-|TRBD1|TRBJ1-6
TGTGCCAGCAGTCCTAGGGGGCCATGGTCACCCCTCCACTTT
CASSPRGPWSPLHF
>TRBV9|once|-|TRBJ2-5
TGTGCCAGCAGCCCAGTCATGCGGTTAGCACAAGAGACCCAGTACTTC
CASSPVMRLAQETQYF
>TRBV5-1|-|TRBD1|TRBJ1-2
TGCGCCAGCAGCTCTTTGACAGGGGGCAACTATGGCTACACCTTC
CASSSLTGGNYGYTF
>TRBV5-5|-|-|TRBJ1-1
TGTGCCAGCAGCTTAGGACTGGCCACTGAAGCTTTCTTT
CASSLGLATEAFF
>TRBV25-1|-|TRBD1|TRBJ1-1
TGTGCCAGCAGTGGGGACAGGCTGAACACTGAAGCTTTCTTT
CASSGDRLNTEAFF
>TRBV27|-|TRBD2|TRBJ2-1
TGTGCCAGCAGTTTCGGACCGGGACTAGGGGACAATGAGCAGTTCTTC
CASSFGPGLGDNEQFF
>TRBV18|-|TRBD1|TRBJ1-5
TGTGCCAGCAGTTCCGGGACAGGGTTGGATCAGCCCCAGCATTTT
CASSSGTGLDQPQHF